Each of the 25 T cell receptor beta chains below was sequenced from the same sample in a study of cytomegalovirus exposure and HLA in healthy donors. 13 Jbeta primers and 60 Vbeta primers were used for the PCR. The table came from immunoSEQ multiplex PCR; TCRdb's copy has only in-frame clones and leaves some out. The table has around 130,000 clones, roughly 82% seen once; the top ten hold about 11%. Sequenced: PBMCs. The source of these receptors is a male donor in good health and CMV-seropositive.

The chain is built from TRBV5-1 and TRBJ2-3; D is perhaps TRBD2 (5 bases). From germline, CDR1 is SGHRS and CDR2 YFSETQ. The CDR3 spans 15 residues. V was clipped by 0 bases and J by 2 bases, with 10 bases between them. CDR3 nucleotides: TGCGCCAGCAGCTTGGACTCCGACTACACAGATACGCAGTATTTT. Its translation is CASSLDSDYTDTQYF.

The chain carries TRBV7-2 and TRBJ1-2; D unclear. With 2 bases removed from V and 10 bases from J, the gap between germline ends came to 23 bases. The CDR3 is made up of 16 amino acids. Germline CDR1 is SGHTA and CDR2 is FQGNSA. CDR3 protein: CASSLTPRAGGYDYTF. The CDR3 region has the DNA TGTGCCAGCAGCTTAACACCTAGGGCAGGAGGGTACGACTACACCTTC.

This chain joins TRBV29-1 and TRBJ2-5; TRBD2 matches at 14 bases. Germline V gene sequence: CDR1 SQVTM, CDR2 ANQGSEA. This CDR3 spans 14 amino acids. This chain's CDR3 is CTAGTSGRTETQYF. The DNA for the CDR3 is TGCACCGCCGGGACTAGCGGGAGAACGGAGACCCAGTACTTC. The full variable domain, completed using reference TRBV29-1 and TRBJ2-5, is SAVISQKPSRDICQRGTSLTIQCQVDSQVTMMFWYRQQPGQSLTLIATANQGSEATYESGFVIDKFPISRPNLTFSTLTVSNMSPEDSSIYLCTAGTSGRTETQYFGPGTRLLVL.

This chain connects TRBV2 to TRBJ2-5; D possibly corresponds to TRBD1 (5 bases). The CDR3 sequence is 15 residues long. Trimming took 1 base from V and 1 from J, leaving 10 bases between them. Germline V gene sequence: CDR1 SNHLY, CDR2 FYNNEI. The DNA of the CDR3 is TGTGCCAGCAGTGAAGGGTTTCAGGGCCAAGAGACCCAGTACTTC. Its protein is CASSEGFQGQETQYF.

The chain recombines TRBV7-8 with TRBJ1-1; no reliable D call. V was pared by 5 bases and J by 1 base, with 11 bases between. The CDR3 is 14 residues long. In germline, CDR1 is SGHVS, CDR2 FQNEAQ. The CDR3 sequence: CASSPQPGNTEAFF. CDR3 coding DNA: TGTGCCAGCAGCCCCCAGCCGGGGAACACTGAAGCTTTCTTT. Full variable domain (rest looked up from reference TRBV7-8 and TRBJ1-1): GAGVSQSPRYKVAKRGQDVALRCDPISGHVSLFWYQQALGQGPEFLTYFQNEAQLDKSGLPSDRFFAERPEGSVSTLKIQRTQQEDSAVYLCASSPQPGNTEAFFGQGTRLTVV.

Note on this clone: The sample carries other DNA sequences with the same CDR3. The chain links TRBV11-2 to TRBJ1-1; 7 positions agree with TRBD1. Germline values: CDR1 SGHAT, CDR2 FQNNGV. The CDR3 runs 14 residues. V lost 1 base to trimming and J lost 5 bases; unmatched junction nucleotides: 4. DNA for the CDR3: TGTGCCAGCAGCTTAGCAGGGGGGAGGACTGAAGCTTTCTTT. Its translation: CASSLAGGRTEAFF.

The chain joins TRBV28 to TRBJ1-6, with D possibly being TRBD1 (5 bases). Germline V CDR1 and CDR2: MDHEN, SYDVKM. Trimming stripped 6 bases from V and 8 bases from J, with 14 bases between. The CDR3 loop spans 14 amino acids. The CDR3 here is CASRTGNEDSPLHF. The CDR3 region has the DNA TGTGCCAGCAGAACAGGAAACGAGGATTCACCCCTCCACTTT. The entire variable domain, with the rest obtained from reference TRBV28 and TRBJ1-6, is as follows: DVKVTQSSRYLVKRTGEKVFLECVQDMDHENMFWYRQDPGLGLRLIYFSYDVKMKEKGDIPEGYSVSREKKERFSLILESASTNQTSMYLCASRTGNEDSPLHFGNGTRLTVT.

This chain uses TRBV5-4 with TRBJ2-6, with 9 bases fitting TRBD2. Germline loops: CDR1 SGHNT, CDR2 YYREEE (reference sequence). This CDR3 spans 20 amino acids. V lost 9 bases to trimming and J lost 4 bases; unmatched junction nucleotides: 23. CDR3 loop: CAIPRASGTALVTGANVLTF. In nucleotides, the CDR3 is TGTGCCATCCCTAGGGCTAGCGGGACCGCGTTGGTGACGGGGGCCAACGTCCTGACTTTC.

The chain uses TRBV15 and TRBJ1-3; 8 bases line up with TRBD1. J gave up 2 bases and V 5 bases, and 17 bases lay outside the gene matches. Germline V gene lookup returns CDR1 LNHNV and CDR2 YYDKDF (reference sequence). The CDR3 is made up of 19 amino acids. CDR3 nucleotide sequence: TGTGCCACCAGCCGACGAGGACAGGGTCCCTTTATTACTGGAAACACCATATATTTT. Translated: CATSRRGQGPFITGNTIYF.

This clone has a handful of counts. The chain uses TRBV4-1 and TRBJ2-1; 7 positions agree with TRBD2. This CDR3 region has 13 residues. CDR1 MGHRA and CDR2 YSYEKL come from the germline V gene. V shed 4 bases and J 7 bases; nucleotides not matched to a gene: 4. CDR3 sequence: CASSRGGLNEQFF. The CDR3 DNA reads as TGCGCCAGCAGCCGCGGGGGACTAAATGAGCAGTTCTTC.

The chain combines TRBV5-8 with TRBJ2-7; 7 bases fit TRBD1. Germline loops: CDR1 SGHTS, CDR2 YDEGEE. The CDR3 extends over 14 amino acids. J lost 0 bases, V lost 0 bases, and 0 bases had no gene match. Here the CDR3 DNA reads TGTGCCAGCAGCTTGGGACAGGGCTCCTACGAGCAGTACTTC. Protein product: CASSLGQGSYEQYF.

The V and J genes are TRBV27 and TRBJ2-7; TRBD2 matches at 11 bases. The CDR3 length is 15 residues. Unmatched junction bases numbered 8, after V lost 8 bases and J lost 2 bases. The germline V gene encodes CDR1 MNHEY and CDR2 SMNVEV (reference sequence). CDR3 loop: CASAWRLAGTYEQYF. As DNA, the CDR3 is TGTGCCAGCGCCTGGCGACTAGCGGGGACCTACGAGCAGTACTTC.

In DNA, the CDR3 is TGTGCCAGCAGCCAAGATCTTAGGGCTAGCGGGGACAATGAGCAGTTCTTC. Translated: CASSQDLRASGDNEQFF. This rearrangement joins TRBV4-2 to TRBJ2-1; 9 nucleotides align to TRBD2. Germline values: CDR1 LGHNA, CDR2 YNFKEQ. CDR3 size: 17 residues. J was trimmed by 5 bases and V by 0 bases; bases with no gene match: 8.

V usage is TRBV28 and J usage is TRBJ2-1; TRBD2 matches at 13 bases. Per the germline V gene, CDR1 is MDHEN and CDR2 is SYDVKM. The CDR3 extends over 16 amino acids. With V trimmed by 5 bases and J by 2 bases, 3 bases remained unmatched. CDR3 sequence: CASSRGTSGTYNEQFF. The CDR3 nucleotides are TGTGCCAGCAGTAGGGGGACTAGCGGGACCTACAATGAGCAGTTCTTC.

CDR3 coding DNA: TGTGCCTGGAGTGTTCAGGGAATGGCCTACGAGCAGTACTTC. It yields the protein CAWSVQGMAYEQYF. The rearrangement joins TRBV30 to TRBJ2-7, with a weak D call TRBD1 (5 bases). Trimming removed 0 bases from V and 2 bases from J, with 11 bases in between. Germline loops: CDR1 GTSNPN, CDR2 SVGIG (reference sequence). This CDR3 comprises 14 residues.

The rearrangement joins TRBV27 to TRBJ2-7; D is perhaps TRBD1 (6 bases). Trimming shortened V by 4 bases and J by 7 bases, and 8 bases separated the two germline ends. The CDR3 sequence is 11 residues long. CDR1 and CDR2 from the germline V gene are MNHEY and SMNVEV (reference sequence). This CDR3 reads CASSSGTEQYF. The CDR3 nucleotides are TGTGCCAGCAGTTCCGGGACAGAGCAGTACTTC.

J is TRBJ2-1 and V is TRBV2; D is undetermined. Germline lookup yields CDR1 SNHLY and CDR2 FYNNEI. The CDR3 totals 16 residues. The V and J ends lost 2 bases and 6 bases respectively, with 17 bases between them. The CDR3 reads CASSERGTPLTNEQFF. The CDR3 DNA reads TGTGCCAGCAGTGAAAGAGGTACACCCTTAACCAATGAGCAGTTCTTC.

This clone was observed a few times. Written as DNA, the CDR3 is TGTGCCAGCAGTTTATCTTCGAGCACCTACTACGAGCAGTACTTC. Its protein product is CASSLSSSTYYEQYF. The chain is built from TRBV27 and TRBJ2-7; D remains ambiguous. V was clipped by 0 bases and J by 3 bases, with 12 bases between them. There are 15 residues in the CDR3. The germline CDR1 and CDR2 sequences are MNHEY and SMNVEV (reference sequence).

The chain employs TRBV6-5 and TRBJ2-3; D is perhaps TRBD1 (6 bases). The V end was cut by 4 bases, the J end by 2 bases, with 13 bases between. The CDR3 extends over 15 amino acids. Looked up from germline, CDR1 is MNHEY and CDR2 is SVGAGI. The CDR3: CASSFGGRYTDTQYF. The CDR3 bases are TGTGCCAGCAGTTTTGGGGGCAGGTACACAGATACGCAGTATTTT.

The chain uses TRBV4-3 and TRBJ2-5; 8 nucleotides agree with TRBD1. This CDR3 has 14 amino acids. The V segment lost 5 bases and the J segment 4 bases; nucleotides outside the gene matches: 6. The germline V gene has CDR1 LGHNA and CDR2 YSLEER. As DNA, the CDR3 is TGCGCCAGCAGCTTGAATACAGGGGGAGAGACCCAGTACTTC. Amino acids: CASSLNTGGETQYF.

The chain has TRBV18 and TRBJ2-5; D gene unclear. CDR3 length: 11 residues. Germline CDR1 is KGHSH and CDR2 is LQKENI. The V gene lost 3 bases and the J gene lost 6 bases, with 5 bases spanning the gap. In DNA, the CDR3 is TGTGCCAGCTCACCGGGCCAGACCCAGTACTTC. Protein product: CASSPGQTQYF. Using reference TRBV18 and TRBJ2-5 for the parts outside the CDR3, the full variable domain is NAGVMQNPRHLVRRRGQEARLRCSPMKGHSHVYWYRQLPEEGLKFMVYLQKENIIDESGMPKERFSAEFPKEGPSILRIQQVVRGDSAAYFCASSPGQTQYFGPGTRLLVL.

Remarks on this clone: Other DNA sequences in this sample translate to the same CDR3. The gene calls are TRBV5-6 and TRBJ2-3; 9 bases are a match to TRBD2. CDR3 length: 15 amino acids. Per germline, CDR1 SGHDT and CDR2 YYEEEE. Trimming at V came to 0 bases and at J to 1 base, leaving 0 bases not matched to a gene. Here the CDR3 reads CASSLGTSGTDTQYF. The DNA for the CDR3 is TGTGCCAGCAGCTTGGGGACTAGCGGCACAGATACGCAGTATTTT. The whole variable domain, remainder taken from reference TRBV5-6 and TRBJ2-3, is DAGVTQSPTHLIKTRGQQVTLRCSPKSGHDTVSWYQQALGQGPQFIFQYYEEEERQRGNFPDRFSGHQFPNYSSELNVNALLLGDSALYLCASSLGTSGTDTQYFGPGTRLTVL.

The V call is TRBV5-6, the J call TRBJ1-2, with D possibly matching TRBD1 (6 bases). V dropped 0 bases and J dropped 11 bases, with 14 bases sitting between them. CDR1 SGHDT and CDR2 YYEEEE come from the germline V gene. The CDR3 totals 13 residues. In DNA form, the CDR3 reads TGTGCCAGCAGCTTGGGGGACAACCCAACATACACCTTC. The encoded protein is CASSLGDNPTYTF.

V gene TRBV27 combines with J gene TRBJ1-1; D ambiguous. The V end lost 2 bases, the J end lost 0 bases, and 4 bases lay between the germline ends. Germline CDR1 is MNHEY and CDR2 is SMNVEV (reference sequence). CDR3 size: 13 residues. CDR3 sequence reads: CASSLSLNTEAFF. The CDR3 coding sequence is TGTGCCAGCAGTTTAAGCCTGAACACTGAAGCTTTCTTT.

This chain joins TRBV28 and TRBJ1-4, with D maybe TRBD1 (5 bases). The CDR3 runs 14 residues. Germline values: CDR1 MDHEN, CDR2 SYDVKM. The ends were cut back, 4 bases at V and 10 bases at J, with 16 bases in the middle. CDR3 sequence: CASSSGREGVKLFF. The DNA of the CDR3 is TGTGCCAGCAGTTCGGGACGGGAGGGAGTAAAACTGTTTTTT.